This TCR beta chain was captured by sequencing in a study of technical replicates of blood from a few donors. Data came from immunoSEQ multiplex PCR; TCRdb stores just in-frame clones and leaves some out. The sample has approximately 81,000 clones, approximately 96% seen once. CDR1 SGHDN and CDR2 FVKESK come from the germline V gene. V trimming: 1 base; J trimming: 5 bases; junction bases outside the gene matches: 6. This CDR3 has 16 amino acids. The sequence was collected from a human donor in good health. The sample taken for sequencing was T cells isolated from PBMCs. The chain carries TRBV14 and TRBJ2-5; 11 nucleotides match TRBD2. CDR3 bases: TGTGCCAGCAGCCAAGTTCTAGCGGGAGGAGGGGAGACCCAGTACTTC. This gives the protein CASSQVLAGGGETQYF. The full variable domain, rest sourced from reference TRBV14 and TRBJ2-5, is EAGVTQFPSHSVIEKGQTVTLRCDPISGHDNLYWYRRVMGKEIKFLLHFVKESKQDESGMPNNRFLAERTGGTYSTLKVQPAELEDSGVYFCASSQVLAGGGETQYFGPGTRLLVL.